The T cell receptor (beta chain) described here comes from a study of OX40 agonist ivuxolimab in advanced cancers. For the study at large: Patients were treated with intravenous ivuxolimab, dosed at 0.01 to 10 mg/kg and infused every 2 weeks.

Germline CDR1 reads LNHDA; CDR2 reads SQIVND (reference sequence). Trimming removed 6 bases from V and 5 bases from J, with 20 bases in between. The CDR3 extends over 15 amino acids. The timepoints at which blood was sampled were baseline, cycle 4 day 1, and cycle 7 day 1. TCRdb keeps only in-frame clones here, not all; method: immunoSEQ multiplex PCR. The table records tens of thousands of clones, approximately 88% of them present only once. The chain combines TRBV19 with TRBJ2-7; TRBD1 is a possible D gene (7 bases). The starting material was CD4+ or CD8+ T cells sorted from blood, obtained in a trial of the OX40 agonist ivuxolimab. The TCR comes from an adult with an advanced solid tumor such as melanoma, head and neck, liver or kidney cancer. CDR3 sequence reads: CASSLRGDGDHEQYF. The CDR3 nucleotides are TGTGCCAGTAGCCTCAGGGGGGACGGCGACCACGAGCAGTACTTC.